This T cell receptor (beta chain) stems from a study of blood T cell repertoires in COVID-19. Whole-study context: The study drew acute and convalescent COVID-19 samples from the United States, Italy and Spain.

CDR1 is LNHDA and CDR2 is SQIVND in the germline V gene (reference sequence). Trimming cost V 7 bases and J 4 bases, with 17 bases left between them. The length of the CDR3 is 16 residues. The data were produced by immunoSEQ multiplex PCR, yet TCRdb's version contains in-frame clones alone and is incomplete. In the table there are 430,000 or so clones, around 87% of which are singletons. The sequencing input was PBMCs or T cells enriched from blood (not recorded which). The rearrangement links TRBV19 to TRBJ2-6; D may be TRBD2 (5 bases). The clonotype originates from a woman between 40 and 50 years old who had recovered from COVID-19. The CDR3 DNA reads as TGTGCCAGTAAAGCGGCAGGTAGATCCGGGGCCAACGTCCTGACTTTC. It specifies CASKAAGRSGANVLTF.